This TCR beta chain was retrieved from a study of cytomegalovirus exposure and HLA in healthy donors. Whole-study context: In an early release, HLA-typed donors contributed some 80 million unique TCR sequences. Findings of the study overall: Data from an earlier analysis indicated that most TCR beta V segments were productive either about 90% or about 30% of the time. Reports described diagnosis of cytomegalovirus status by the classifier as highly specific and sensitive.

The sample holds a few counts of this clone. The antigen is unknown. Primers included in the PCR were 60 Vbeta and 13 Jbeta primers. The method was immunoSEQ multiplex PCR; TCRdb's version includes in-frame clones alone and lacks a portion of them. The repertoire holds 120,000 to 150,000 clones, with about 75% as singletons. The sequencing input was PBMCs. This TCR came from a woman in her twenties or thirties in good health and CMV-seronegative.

In DNA form, the CDR3 reads TGTGCCAGCAGGTCATACAGGGGGCAGGTGAACACTGAAGCTTTCTTT. Protein sequence: CASRSYRGQVNTEAFF. The rearrangement links TRBV9 to TRBJ1-1; TRBD1 matches 9 bases. This CDR3 is built from 16 residues. From germline, CDR1 is SGDLS and CDR2 YYNGEE. Trimming removed 5 bases from V and 0 bases from J; junction bases left unmatched: 8.